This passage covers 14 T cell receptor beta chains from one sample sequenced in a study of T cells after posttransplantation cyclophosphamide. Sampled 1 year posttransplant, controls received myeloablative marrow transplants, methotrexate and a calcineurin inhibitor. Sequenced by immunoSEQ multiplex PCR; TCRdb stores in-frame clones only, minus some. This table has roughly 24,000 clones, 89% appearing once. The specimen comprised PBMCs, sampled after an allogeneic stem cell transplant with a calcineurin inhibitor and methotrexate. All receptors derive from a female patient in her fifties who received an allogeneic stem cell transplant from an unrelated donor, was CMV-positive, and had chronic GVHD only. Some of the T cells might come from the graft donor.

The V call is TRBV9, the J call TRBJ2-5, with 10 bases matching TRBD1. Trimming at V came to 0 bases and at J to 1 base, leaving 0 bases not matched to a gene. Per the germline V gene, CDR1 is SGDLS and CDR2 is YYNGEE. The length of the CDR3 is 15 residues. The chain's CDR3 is CASSVGTGGQETQYF. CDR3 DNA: TGTGCCAGCAGCGTAGGGACAGGGGGCCAAGAGACCCAGTACTTC.

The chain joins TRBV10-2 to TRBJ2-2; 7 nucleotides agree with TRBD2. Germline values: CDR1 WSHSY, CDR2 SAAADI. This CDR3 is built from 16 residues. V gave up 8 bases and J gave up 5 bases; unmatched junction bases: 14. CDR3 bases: TGCGCCAGCGTGTCGACTAGCCAAGAACAAACCGGGGAGCTGTTTTTT. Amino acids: CASVSTSQEQTGELFF.

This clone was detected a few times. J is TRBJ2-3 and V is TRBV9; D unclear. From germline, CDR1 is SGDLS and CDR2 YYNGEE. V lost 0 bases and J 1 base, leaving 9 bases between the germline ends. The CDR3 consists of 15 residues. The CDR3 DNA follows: TGTGCCAGCAGCGTAGGAGCGCCAGGCACAGATACGCAGTATTTT. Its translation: CASSVGAPGTDTQYF.

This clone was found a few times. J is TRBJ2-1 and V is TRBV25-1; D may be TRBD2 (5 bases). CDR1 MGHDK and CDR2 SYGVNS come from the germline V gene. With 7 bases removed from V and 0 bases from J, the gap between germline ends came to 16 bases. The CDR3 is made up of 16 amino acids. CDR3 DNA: TGTGCCAGCACCGGGGTGTGGGAGAGCTCCTACAATGAGCAGTTCTTC. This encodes CASTGVWESSYNEQFF. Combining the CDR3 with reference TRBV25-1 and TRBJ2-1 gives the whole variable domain EADIYQTPRYLVIGTGKKITLECSQTMGHDKMYWYQQDPGMELHLIHYSYGVNSTEKGDLSSESTVSRIRTEHFPLTLESARPSHTSQYLCASTGVWESSYNEQFFGPGTRLTVL.

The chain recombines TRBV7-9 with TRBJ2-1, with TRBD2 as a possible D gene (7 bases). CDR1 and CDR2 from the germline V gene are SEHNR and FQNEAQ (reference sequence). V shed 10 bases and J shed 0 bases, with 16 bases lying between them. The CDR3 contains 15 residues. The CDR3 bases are TGTGCCACAGGGGACTATCCTAGCTCCTACAATGAGCAGTTCTTC. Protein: CATGDYPSSYNEQFF.

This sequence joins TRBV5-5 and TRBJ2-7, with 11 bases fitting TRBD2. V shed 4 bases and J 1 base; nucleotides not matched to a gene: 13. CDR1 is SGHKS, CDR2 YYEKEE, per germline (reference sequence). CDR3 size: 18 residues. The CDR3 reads CASSPSRIAGGQSYEQYF. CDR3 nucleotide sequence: TGTGCCAGCAGCCCCTCGCGGATAGCGGGAGGGCAATCCTACGAGCAGTACTTC.

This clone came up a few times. The CDR3 sequence is CASSLDREAFF. CDR3 coding DNA: TGTGCCAGCAGCTTAGACAGGGAAGCTTTCTTT. The chain couples TRBV11-2 to TRBJ1-1; D ambiguous. Germline V CDR1 and CDR2: SGHAT, FQNNGV. The CDR3 sequence is 11 residues long. V gave up 0 bases and J gave up 8 bases, with 4 bases separating them.

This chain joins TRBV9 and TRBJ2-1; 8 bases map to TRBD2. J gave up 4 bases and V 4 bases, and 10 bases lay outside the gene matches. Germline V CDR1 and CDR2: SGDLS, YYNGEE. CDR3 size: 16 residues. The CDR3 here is CASSLEPGLEYNEQFF. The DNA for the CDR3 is TGTGCCAGCAGCCTAGAGCCGGGACTAGAGTACAATGAGCAGTTCTTC.

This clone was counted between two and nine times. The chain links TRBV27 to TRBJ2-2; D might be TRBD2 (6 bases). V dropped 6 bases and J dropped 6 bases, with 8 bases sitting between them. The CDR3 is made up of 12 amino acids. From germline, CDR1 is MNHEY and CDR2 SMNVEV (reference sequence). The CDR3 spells CASSWRAGELFF. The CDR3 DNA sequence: TGTGCCAGCAGCTGGAGGGCCGGGGAGCTGTTTTTT.

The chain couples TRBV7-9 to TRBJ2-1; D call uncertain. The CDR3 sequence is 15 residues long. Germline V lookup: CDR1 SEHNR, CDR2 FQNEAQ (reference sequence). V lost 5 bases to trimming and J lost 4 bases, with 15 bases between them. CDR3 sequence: CASSLSLVTYNEQFF. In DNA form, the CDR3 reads TGTGCCAGCAGCCTATCCTTAGTAACTTACAATGAGCAGTTCTTC.

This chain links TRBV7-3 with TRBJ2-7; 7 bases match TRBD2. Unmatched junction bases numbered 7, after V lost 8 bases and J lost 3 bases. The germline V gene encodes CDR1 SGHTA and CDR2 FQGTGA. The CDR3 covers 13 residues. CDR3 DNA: TGTGCCAGCGCGAAACAGCGGGACTACGAGCAGTACTTC. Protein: CASAKQRDYEQYF.

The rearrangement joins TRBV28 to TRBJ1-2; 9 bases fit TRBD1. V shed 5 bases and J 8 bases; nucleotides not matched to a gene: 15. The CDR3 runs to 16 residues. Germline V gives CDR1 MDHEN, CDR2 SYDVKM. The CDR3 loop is CASSPGQGGWLQGYTF. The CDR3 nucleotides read TGTGCCAGCAGTCCGGGACAGGGCGGATGGCTACAGGGCTACACCTTC.

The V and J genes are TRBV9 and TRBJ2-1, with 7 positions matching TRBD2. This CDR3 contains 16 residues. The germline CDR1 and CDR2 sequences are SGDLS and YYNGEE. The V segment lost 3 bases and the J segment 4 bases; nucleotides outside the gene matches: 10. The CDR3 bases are TGTGCCAGCAGCGGGAAAGGGACTATCACTTACAATGAGCAGTTCTTC. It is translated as CASSGKGTITYNEQFF.

In DNA, the CDR3 is TGTGCCAGCGCCCCCTCCTACCCGCTCTATGGCTACACCTTC. Translation gives CASAPSYPLYGYTF. The chain carries TRBV19 and TRBJ1-2; D not resolved. The CDR3 is made up of 14 amino acids. V lost 9 bases, J lost 4 bases, and 18 bases lay in between. The germline V gene encodes CDR1 LNHDA and CDR2 SQIVND (reference sequence).